Below, 8 T cell receptor beta chains from the same sample are listed, as sequenced in a study of T cells expressing NK-cell markers. TCRdb reanalyzed the 5' RACE reads, giving one entry per CDR3 protein sequence and no DNA. The sample includes about 400,000 distinct CDR3 sequences. The sequenced sample consisted of blood T cells: a sorted CD56 or NKG2C T cell subset, CD4+ or CD8+ T cells, or bulk PBMC T cells (not recorded which). The receptors derive from a woman between 45 and 60 years old in good health.

The V gene is TRBV20-1, the J gene TRBJ1-2. The CDR3 covers 15 residues. CDR1 and CDR2 (germline): DFQATT, SNEGSKA (reference sequence). This CDR3 is CSARDRQLPNYGYTF.

V gene TRBV5-6 combines with J gene TRBJ1-1; TCRdb's D gene call, TRBD1, goes unchecked for lack of DNA. Germline V lookup: CDR1 SGHDT, CDR2 YYEEEE. This CDR3 comprises 15 residues. The chain's CDR3 is CASSASGHLNTEAFF.

This chain uses TRBV7-9 with TRBJ2-4; TCRdb's D gene call, TRBD1, goes unchecked for lack of DNA. CDR3 length: 14 residues. Germline assignment: CDR1 SEHNR and CDR2 FQNEAQ (reference sequence). The CDR3 loop reads CASSFGGRGNIQYF.

This sequence joins TRBV12-3 or TRBV12-4 and TRBJ1-3; the D call of TRBD1 rests on TCRdb alone, since no DNA is present to check it. CDR3 length: 14 residues. The chain's CDR3 is CASNPGRGSKTIYF.

The chain links TRBV10-3 to TRBJ2-5. Germline assignment: CDR1 ENHRY and CDR2 SYGVKD. This CDR3 is built from 13 residues. CDR3 residues: CAISESVGETQYF.

The chain employs TRBV6-5 and TRBJ1-6. This CDR3 contains 12 residues. Per germline, CDR1 MNHEY and CDR2 SVGAGI. The CDR3 here is CASSYPNSPLHF.

This chain uses TRBV12-3 or TRBV12-4 with TRBJ2-3; TCRdb gives TRBD2 as the D gene, but with no DNA this cannot be confirmed. CDR3 length: 15 amino acids. The chain's CDR3 is CASSLVSGIVDTQYF.

J is TRBJ1-3 and V is TRBV5-1. The CDR3 length is 15 residues. CDR1 and CDR2 (germline): SGHRS, YFSETQ. CDR3 sequence reads: CASSLVEPTGNTIYF.